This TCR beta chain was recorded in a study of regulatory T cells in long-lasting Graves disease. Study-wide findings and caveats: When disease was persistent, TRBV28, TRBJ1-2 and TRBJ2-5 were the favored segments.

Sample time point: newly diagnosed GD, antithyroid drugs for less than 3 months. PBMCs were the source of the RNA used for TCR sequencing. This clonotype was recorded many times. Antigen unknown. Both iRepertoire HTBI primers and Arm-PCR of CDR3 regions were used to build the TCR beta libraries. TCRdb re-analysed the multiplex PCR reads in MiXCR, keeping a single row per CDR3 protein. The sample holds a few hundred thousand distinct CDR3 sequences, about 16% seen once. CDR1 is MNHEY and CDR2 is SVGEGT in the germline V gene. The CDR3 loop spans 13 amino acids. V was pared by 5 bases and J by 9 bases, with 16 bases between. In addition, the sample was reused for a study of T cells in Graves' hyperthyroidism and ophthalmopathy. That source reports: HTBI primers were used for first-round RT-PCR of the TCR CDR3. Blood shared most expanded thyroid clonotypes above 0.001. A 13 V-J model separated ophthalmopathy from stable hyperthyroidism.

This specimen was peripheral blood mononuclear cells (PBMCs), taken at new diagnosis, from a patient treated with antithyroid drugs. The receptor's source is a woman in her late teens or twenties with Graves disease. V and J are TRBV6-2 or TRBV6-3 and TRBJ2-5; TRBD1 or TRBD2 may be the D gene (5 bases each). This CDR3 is CASSDGAERAQYF. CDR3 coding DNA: TGTGCCAGCAGTGACGGGGCGGAAAGGGCCCAGTACTTC.